This section outlines one T cell receptor beta chain sequence together with its context. Its antigen is still unknown. TCRdb keeps only in-frame clones here, not all; method: immunoSEQ multiplex PCR. The profile shows about 94,000 clones, 90% of them singletons. This specimen belongs to a study of T cell responses to AZD1222 COVID-19 vaccine. The study, taken as a whole, reports: Only a handful of AZD1222 recipients, several in all, had baseline seropositivity. Breadth and depth of Spike-specific TCRs rose after two AZD1222 doses. White British donors predominated, females outnumbered males, and clonal diversity was possibly underestimated. CD4 TCRs associated with vaccination spanned spike, dominating at 160-218 and 743-854.

This CDR3 is built from 15 residues. Germline V lookup: CDR1 SGHTA, CDR2 FQGTGA. V trimming: 5 bases; J trimming: 8 bases; junction bases outside the gene matches: 11. This material consisted of peripheral blood, taken on day 0 of AZD1222 vaccination. The sequence derives from an adult in good health. The chain has TRBV7-3 and TRBJ1-2; TRBD1 matches at 10 bases. The CDR3 nucleotides read TGTGCCAGCAGCGCGACAGGGGGCCTCTTGGAAGGCTACACCTTC. This sequence encodes CASSATGGLLEGYTF. Drawing the rest from reference TRBV7-3 and TRBJ1-2, the complete variable domain is GAGVSQTPSNKVTEKGKYVELRCDPISGHTALYWYRQSLGQGPEFLIYFQGTGAADDSGLPNDRFFAVRPEGSVSTLKIQRTERGDSAVYLCASSATGGLLEGYTFGSGTRLTVV.